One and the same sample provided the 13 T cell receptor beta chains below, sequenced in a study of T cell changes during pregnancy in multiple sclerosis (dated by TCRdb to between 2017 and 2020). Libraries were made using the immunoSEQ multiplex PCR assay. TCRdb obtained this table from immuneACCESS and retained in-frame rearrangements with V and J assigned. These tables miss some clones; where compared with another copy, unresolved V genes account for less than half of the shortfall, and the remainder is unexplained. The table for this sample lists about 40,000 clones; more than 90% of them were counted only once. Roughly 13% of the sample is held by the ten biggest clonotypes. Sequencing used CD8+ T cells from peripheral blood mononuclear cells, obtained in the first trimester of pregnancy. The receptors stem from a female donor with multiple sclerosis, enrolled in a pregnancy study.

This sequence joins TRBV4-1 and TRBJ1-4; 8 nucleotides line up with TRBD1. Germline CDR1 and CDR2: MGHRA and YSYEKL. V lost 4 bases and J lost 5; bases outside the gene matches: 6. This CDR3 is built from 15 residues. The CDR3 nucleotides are TGCGCCAGCAGCCCCTTGACAGGGGAAAATGAAAAACTGTTTTTT. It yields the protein CASSPLTGENEKLFF.

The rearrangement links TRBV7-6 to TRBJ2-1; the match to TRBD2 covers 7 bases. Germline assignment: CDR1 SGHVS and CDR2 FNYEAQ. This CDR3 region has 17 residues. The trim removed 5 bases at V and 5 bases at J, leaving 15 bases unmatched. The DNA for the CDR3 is TGTGCCAGCAGCACCCGAGCTCTAGCGGTAATCAACAATGAGCAGTTCTTC. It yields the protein CASSTRALAVINNEQFF. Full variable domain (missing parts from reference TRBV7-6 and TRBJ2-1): GAGVSQSPRYKVTKRGQDVALRCDPISGHVSLYWYRQALGQGPEFLTYFNYEAQQDKSGLPNDRFSAERPEGSISTLTIQRTEQRDSAMYRCASSTRALAVINNEQFFGPGTRLTVL.

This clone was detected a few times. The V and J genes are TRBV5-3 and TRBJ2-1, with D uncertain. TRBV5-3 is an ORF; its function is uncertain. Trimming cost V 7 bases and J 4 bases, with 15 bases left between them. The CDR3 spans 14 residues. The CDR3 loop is CARPQASRYNEQFF. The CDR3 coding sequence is TGTGCCAGACCCCAGGCCTCTCGATACAATGAGCAGTTCTTC.

CDR3 residues: CASSFLGGGSTDTQYF. In DNA form, the CDR3 reads TGTGCCAGCAGCTTTCTCGGCGGGGGGAGCACAGATACGCAGTATTTT. The chain recombines TRBV5-6 with TRBJ2-3; 8 nucleotides line up with TRBD2. Per germline, CDR1 SGHDT and CDR2 YYEEEE. J gave up 0 bases and V 2 bases, and 5 bases lay outside the gene matches. CDR3 length equals 16 residues.

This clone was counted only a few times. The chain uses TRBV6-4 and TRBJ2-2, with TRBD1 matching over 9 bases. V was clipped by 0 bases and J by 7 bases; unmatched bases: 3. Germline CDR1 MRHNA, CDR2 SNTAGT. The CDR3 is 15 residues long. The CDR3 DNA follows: TGTGCCAGCAGTGACTCCACAGGGGGCGTCGGGGAGCTGTTTTTT. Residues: CASSDSTGGVGELFF.

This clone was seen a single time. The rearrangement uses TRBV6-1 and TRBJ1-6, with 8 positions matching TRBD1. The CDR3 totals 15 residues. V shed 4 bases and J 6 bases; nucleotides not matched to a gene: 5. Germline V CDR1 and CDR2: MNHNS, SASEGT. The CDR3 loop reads CASSATGEANSPLHF. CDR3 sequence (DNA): TGTGCCAGCAGTGCGACAGGGGAGGCTAATTCACCCCTCCACTTT.

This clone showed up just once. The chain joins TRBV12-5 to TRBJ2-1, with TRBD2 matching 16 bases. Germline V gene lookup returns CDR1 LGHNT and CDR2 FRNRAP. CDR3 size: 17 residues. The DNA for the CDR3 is TGTGCGAAACAGGGACTAGCGGGGGGGTCTGCCCACAATGAGCAGTTCTTC. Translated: CAKQGLAGGSAHNEQFF.

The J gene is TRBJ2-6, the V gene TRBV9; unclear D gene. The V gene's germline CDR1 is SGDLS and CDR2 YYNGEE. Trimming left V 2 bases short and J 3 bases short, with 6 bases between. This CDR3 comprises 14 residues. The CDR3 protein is CASSVHGGANVLTF. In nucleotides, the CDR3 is TGTGCCAGCAGCGTGCACGGTGGGGCCAACGTCCTGACTTTC.

CDR3 loop: CSVEVQGAATGELFF. CDR3 DNA: TGCAGCGTTGAAGTACAGGGGGCGGCCACCGGGGAGCTGTTTTTT. The rearrangement uses TRBV29-1 and TRBJ2-2, with 9 bases lining up with TRBD1. CDR1 is SQVTM and CDR2 is ANQGSEA in the germline V gene. Unmatched junction bases numbered 4, after V lost 1 base and J lost 4 bases. The CDR3 contains 15 residues.

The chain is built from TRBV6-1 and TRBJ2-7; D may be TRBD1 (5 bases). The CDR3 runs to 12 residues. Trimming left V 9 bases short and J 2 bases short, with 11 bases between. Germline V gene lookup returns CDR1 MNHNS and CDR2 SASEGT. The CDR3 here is CASQRQTYEQYF. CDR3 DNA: TGTGCCAGTCAACGACAGACCTACGAGCAGTACTTC.

CDR3 nucleotide sequence: TGTGCCAGCAGTTTATCGATGGGAGACGGAGGACTCTACGAGCAGTACTTC. Protein product: CASSLSMGDGGLYEQYF. V is TRBV27 and J is TRBJ2-7, with a weak D call TRBD2 (5 bases). There are 17 residues in the CDR3. V lost 0 bases, J lost 3 bases, and 18 bases lay in between. Germline V gives CDR1 MNHEY, CDR2 SMNVEV (reference sequence).

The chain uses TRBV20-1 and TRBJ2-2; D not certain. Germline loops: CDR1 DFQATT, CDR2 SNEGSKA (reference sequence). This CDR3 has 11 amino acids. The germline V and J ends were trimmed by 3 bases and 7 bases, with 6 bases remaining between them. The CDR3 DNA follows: TGCAGTGCTAGCCCGGGCGGGGAGCTGTTTTTT. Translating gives CSASPGGELFF.

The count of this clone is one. CDR3 sequence (DNA): TGTGCTAGTGGTTTCAACCGGGACTCGTACAATGAGCAGTTCTTC. Translating gives CASGFNRDSYNEQFF. J is TRBJ2-1 and V is TRBV12-5, with D tentatively TRBD2 (6 bases). The CDR3 runs 15 residues. Germline V gene sequence: CDR1 LGHNT, CDR2 FRNRAP. Trimming pared 3 bases from V and 4 bases from J, leaving 13 bases between.